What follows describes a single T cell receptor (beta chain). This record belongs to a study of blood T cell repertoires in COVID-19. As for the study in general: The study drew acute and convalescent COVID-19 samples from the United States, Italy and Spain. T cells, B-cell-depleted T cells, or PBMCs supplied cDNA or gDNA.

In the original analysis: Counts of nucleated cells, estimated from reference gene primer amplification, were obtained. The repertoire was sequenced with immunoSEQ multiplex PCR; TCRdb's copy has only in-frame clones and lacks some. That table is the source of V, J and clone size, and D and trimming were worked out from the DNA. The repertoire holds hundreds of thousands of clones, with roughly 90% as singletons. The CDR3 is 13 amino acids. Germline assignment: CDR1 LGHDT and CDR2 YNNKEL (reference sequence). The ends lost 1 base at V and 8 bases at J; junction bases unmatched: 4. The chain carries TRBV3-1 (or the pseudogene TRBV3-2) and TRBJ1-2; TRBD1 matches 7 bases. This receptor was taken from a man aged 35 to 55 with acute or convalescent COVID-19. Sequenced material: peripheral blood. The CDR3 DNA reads TGTGCCAGCAGCCAAGGGGGGACAGAAGGCTACACCTTC. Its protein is CASSQGGTEGYTF.